What follows are 28 T cell receptor beta chains derived from one specimen sequenced in a study of shared clonotypes between healthy human individuals. Assay used: immunoSEQ multiplex PCR; TCRdb lists only in-frame clones, some missing. The sample records 2 million to 2.5 million clones, approximately 95% being singletons. Sequencing was performed on naive CD4+ T cells from PBMCs. As to subset: CD45RA+ positively selected. The origin of the receptors is a man between 18 and 29 years old in good health. Some clones in this sample may be carry-over from other donors' samples.

This clone was seen just once. This specimen includes other DNA sequences encoding the same CDR3. This sequence joins TRBV18 and TRBJ1-5; TRBD1 matches at 9 bases. Germline CDR1 is KGHSH and CDR2 is LQKENI. The CDR3 spans 15 residues. Germline trimming cut 3 bases from V and 4 bases from J; bases unmatched to any gene: 4. The CDR3 DNA sequence: TGTGCCAGCTCACCCGGGACAGGGCGGAATCAGCCCCAGCATTTT. Translated: CASSPGTGRNQPQHF.

This clone occurred once. J is TRBJ2-4 and V is TRBV15; possibly TRBD1 for D (6 bases). V lost 1 base to trimming and J lost 0 bases, with 13 bases between them. CDR1 LNHNV and CDR2 YYDKDF come from the germline V gene (reference sequence). CDR3 length: 17 amino acids. The CDR3 sequence is CATSRGGPPIAKNIQYF. The DNA for the CDR3 is TGTGCCACCAGCAGAGGGGGGCCCCCCATAGCCAAAAACATTCAGTACTTC. Full variable domain (missing parts from reference TRBV15 and TRBJ2-4): DAMVIQNPRYQVTQFGKPVTLSCSQTLNHNVMYWYQQKSSQAPKLLFHYYDKDFNNEADTPDNFQSRRPNTSFCFLDIRSPGLGDTAMYLCATSRGGPPIAKNIQYFGAGTRLSVL.

The chain recombines TRBV14 with TRBJ2-7; D ambiguous. The germline V gene encodes CDR1 SGHDN and CDR2 FVKESK. Deletions cut 1 base from V and 6 bases from J, with 10 bases between. CDR3 length: 13 amino acids. The CDR3 nucleotides read TGTGCCAGCAGCCAAGTAACCCTTAGCGAGCAGTACTTC. Its protein is CASSQVTLSEQYF.

The V and J genes are TRBV6-6 and TRBJ2-3; D is unclear. V was clipped by 0 bases and J by 0 bases, with 7 bases between them. The CDR3 sequence is 15 residues long. CDR1 and CDR2 from the germline V gene are MNHNY and SVGAGI (reference sequence). The CDR3 reads CASSYSGTSTDTQYF. The CDR3 nucleotides are TGTGCCAGCAGTTACTCGGGTACAAGCACAGATACGCAGTATTTT.

The rearrangement links TRBV6-6 to TRBJ2-7, with D unclear. Germline-derived CDR1 and CDR2 are MNHNY and SVGAGI (reference sequence). V dropped 5 bases and J dropped 1 base, with 9 bases sitting between them. CDR3 length equals 13 residues. CDR3 DNA sequence: TGTGCCAGCAGTGCCCCGGCGTCCTACGAGCAGTACTTC. It yields the protein CASSAPASYEQYF.

The J gene is TRBJ1-2, the V gene TRBV2; maybe TRBD1 (5 bases). In germline, CDR1 is SNHLY, CDR2 FYNNEI. Trimming left V 5 bases short and J 3 bases short, with 16 bases between. This CDR3 spans 15 amino acids. CDR3 sequence (DNA): TGTGCCAGCAGTTTCACGAAAGTGGGGCACTATGGCTACACCTTC. This translates into CASSFTKVGHYGYTF. Full variable domain (missing parts from reference TRBV2 and TRBJ1-2): EPEVTQTPSHQVTQMGQEVILRCVPISNHLYFYWYRQILGQKVEFLVSFYNNEISEKSEIFDDQFSVERPDGSNFTLKIRSTKLEDSAMYFCASSFTKVGHYGYTFGSGTRLTVV.

V gene TRBV10-1 combines with J gene TRBJ2-7; TRBD2 agrees at 8 bases. This CDR3 has 14 amino acids. Looked up from germline, CDR1 is WNHNN and CDR2 is SYGVQD (reference sequence). Trimming removed 5 bases from V and 4 bases from J; junction bases left unmatched: 7. This chain's CDR3 is CASSPAGDGYEQYF. CDR3 bases: TGCGCCAGCAGTCCAGCGGGAGATGGTTACGAGCAGTACTTC.

The V and J genes are TRBV7-2 and TRBJ2-1; 9 nucleotides align to TRBD2. After removal of 6 bases from V and 8 bases from J, the junction contained 11 bases not matched to a gene. In germline, CDR1 is SGHTA, CDR2 FQGNSA. The CDR3 is 15 residues long. This CDR3 is CASSQSGRKGDEQFF. CDR3 coding DNA: TGTGCCAGCAGTCAAAGCGGGAGGAAGGGGGATGAGCAGTTCTTC.

This chain connects TRBV18 to TRBJ2-3; 16 nucleotides agree with TRBD2. This CDR3 contains 17 residues. Germline assignment: CDR1 KGHSH and CDR2 LQKENI. V trimming: 3 bases; J trimming: 4 bases; junction bases outside the gene matches: 4. The CDR3 DNA sequence: TGTGCCAGCTCACCGGGACTAGCGGGAGGGCCAGCAGATACGCAGTATTTT. Amino acid sequence: CASSPGLAGGPADTQYF.

The rearrangement uses TRBV5-1 and TRBJ2-5; a possible D gene is TRBD2 (5 bases). This CDR3 is built from 14 residues. The V end lost 3 bases, the J end lost 2 bases, and 11 bases lay between the germline ends. From germline, CDR1 is SGHRS and CDR2 YFSETQ. The chain's CDR3 is CASSSGILQETQYF. The CDR3, as DNA: TGCGCCAGCAGCTCCGGGATCTTACAAGAGACCCAGTACTTC.

The gene calls are TRBV7-2 and TRBJ2-7, with a possible D match to TRBD2 (6 bases). Between the trimmed V and J ends, which lost 7 bases and 5 bases, there was a span of 15 bases. From germline, CDR1 is SGHTA and CDR2 FQGNSA. The CDR3 sequence is 13 residues long. CDR3 DNA: TGTGCCAGCACCAGGACTCGGGAGAACGAGCAGTACTTC. As protein: CASTRTRENEQYF.

V and J are TRBV4-1 and TRBJ2-7; 7 bases line up with TRBD2. Germline assignment: CDR1 MGHRA and CDR2 YSYEKL. The CDR3 is made up of 14 amino acids. Trimming at V came to 4 bases and at J to 3 bases, leaving 6 bases not matched to a gene. The CDR3 DNA sequence: TGCGCCAGCAGCCCTCTAGCGGTGGGCTACGAGCAGTACTTC. The encoded protein is CASSPLAVGYEQYF.

This rearrangement joins TRBV28 to TRBJ1-2; the D is unclear. CDR1 is MDHEN and CDR2 is SYDVKM in the germline V gene. The V end was cut by 7 bases, the J end by 7 bases, with 16 bases between. The CDR3 is 13 residues long. The CDR3, as DNA: TGTGCCAGCACCGCCCAGCGTGGCTCTGGCTACACCTTC. Protein sequence: CASTAQRGSGYTF.

The chain combines TRBV5-1 with TRBJ2-3; TRBD2 matches 13 bases. After removal of 4 bases from V and 4 bases from J, the junction contained 6 bases not matched to a gene. The length of the CDR3 is 16 residues. CDR1 and CDR2 (germline): SGHRS, YFSETQ. For the CDR3, the DNA is TGCGCCAGCAGCAACGGACTAGCGGGAGTGGCAGATACGCAGTATTTT. Its translation: CASSNGLAGVADTQYF.

This clone has a single count. The chain is built from TRBV19 and TRBJ1-2; D may be TRBD1 (5 bases). Per germline, CDR1 LNHDA and CDR2 SQIVND (reference sequence). This CDR3 comprises 14 residues. V lost 3 bases to trimming and J lost 4 bases, with 12 bases between them. CDR3 amino acids: CASSMGRKLYGYTF. The CDR3 DNA reads as TGTGCCAGTAGTATGGGACGCAAGCTCTATGGCTACACCTTC.

This clone appeared a single time. The genes are TRBV18 and TRBJ1-5; possible D gene TRBD1, 5 bases. Per the germline V gene, CDR1 is KGHSH and CDR2 is LQKENI. Trimming took 3 bases from V and 2 from J, leaving 11 bases between them. The CDR3 length is 15 residues. The CDR3 sequence: CASSPGVRGNQPQHF. CDR3 DNA: TGTGCCAGCTCACCGGGAGTCAGGGGCAATCAGCCCCAGCATTTT.

The rearrangement uses TRBV29-1 and TRBJ2-3; the D gene is possibly TRBD1 (5 bases). This CDR3 contains 13 residues. The V end lost 6 bases, the J end lost 2 bases, and 12 bases lay between the germline ends. Per the germline V gene, CDR1 is SQVTM and CDR2 is ANQGSEA. DNA for the CDR3: TGCAGCGTGGACAAGATCTTCACAGATACGCAGTATTTT. Its translation is CSVDKIFTDTQYF.

The rearrangement joins TRBV19 to TRBJ1-5; D might be TRBD1 (5 bases). V lost 7 bases to trimming and J lost 0 bases, with 13 bases between them. There are 15 residues in the CDR3. Germline V gene lookup returns CDR1 LNHDA and CDR2 SQIVND (reference sequence). CDR3 amino acids: CASIRGHYSNQPQHF. CDR3 coding DNA: TGTGCCAGTATCCGCGGACACTATAGCAATCAGCCCCAGCATTTT.

This sequence joins TRBV7-9 and TRBJ1-5; D is possibly TRBD1 (6 bases). Trimming stripped 4 bases from V and 2 bases from J, with 21 bases between. Germline V CDR1 and CDR2: SEHNR, FQNEAQ (reference sequence). This CDR3 spans 18 amino acids. DNA of the CDR3: TGTGCCAGCAGCTCGACAGTAGGGACAATCCGTGGCAATCAGCCCCAGCATTTT. This encodes CASSSTVGTIRGNQPQHF.

The gene calls are TRBV5-1 and TRBJ1-3; no firm D call. Per germline, CDR1 SGHRS and CDR2 YFSETQ. Between the trimmed V and J ends, which lost 0 bases and 4 bases, there was a span of 8 bases. The CDR3 covers 14 residues. The CDR3 DNA sequence: TGCGCCAGCAGCTTGGCTGCTGCGGGAAACACCATATATTTT. Amino acids: CASSLAAAGNTIYF.

This chain uses TRBV6-1 with TRBJ2-2; D ambiguous. V was shortened by 6 bases and J by 5 bases, with 13 bases between the two germline ends. Germline CDR1 and CDR2: MNHNS and SASEGT. The CDR3 is made up of 14 amino acids. The CDR3: CASRRRDETGELFF. CDR3 coding DNA: TGTGCCAGCAGAAGACGAGATGAAACCGGGGAGCTGTTTTTT.

As concerns this clone: Other DNA sequences from this sample encode an identical CDR3 as well. The gene calls are TRBV5-1 and TRBJ2-1; TRBD2 matches 11 bases. V was pared by 3 bases and J by 5 bases, with 4 bases of the junction left unmatched. CDR1 SGHRS and CDR2 YFSETQ come from the germline V gene. The length of the CDR3 is 15 residues. CDR3 nucleotides: TGCGCCAGCAGCTCCGGACTAGCGGGCAACAATGAGCAGTTCTTC. Translating gives CASSSGLAGNNEQFF.

The V and J genes are TRBV5-6 and TRBJ1-2, with D possibly matching TRBD1 (6 bases). Germline CDR1 SGHDT, CDR2 YYEEEE. The V end lost 1 base, the J end lost 4 bases, and 8 bases lay between the germline ends. The CDR3 runs 13 residues. The CDR3 DNA reads TGTGCCAGCAGCTTGAACAGGGCCTATGGCTACACCTTC. Its protein is CASSLNRAYGYTF.

The chain recombines TRBV5-4 with TRBJ1-1, with TRBD1 as a possible D gene (6 bases). Trimming removed 4 bases from V and 0 bases from J, with 7 bases in between. Germline V gene data show CDR1 as SGHNT and CDR2 as YYREEE (reference sequence). The CDR3 runs to 13 residues. CDR3 residues: CASSRQVNTEAFF. DNA of the CDR3: TGTGCCAGCAGCCGACAGGTGAACACTGAAGCTTTCTTT.

This sequence joins TRBV27 and TRBJ2-1; 7 bases match TRBD2. Looked up from germline, CDR1 is MNHEY and CDR2 is SMNVEV (reference sequence). This CDR3 contains 16 residues. V gave up 4 bases and J gave up 2 bases; unmatched junction bases: 8. CDR3: CASSSPAGEPYNEQFF. DNA of the CDR3: TGTGCCAGCAGTTCCCCCGCGGGGGAACCCTACAATGAGCAGTTCTTC.

The chain employs TRBV11-1 and TRBJ1-2, with no clear D. This CDR3 is 13 amino acids long. Germline CDR1 is SGHAT and CDR2 is FQDESV (reference sequence). V was trimmed by 3 bases and J by 5 bases, leaving 10 bases between them. CDR3 coding DNA: TGTGCCAGCAGCTTTTCTATGGATTATGGCTACACCTTC. Amino acids: CASSFSMDYGYTF.

The chain is built from TRBV6-1 and TRBJ2-3; D unclear. V was shortened by 0 bases and J by 3 bases, with 10 bases between the two germline ends. The CDR3 covers 15 residues. Germline V gives CDR1 MNHNS, CDR2 SASEGT. The CDR3 DNA sequence: TGTGCCAGCAGTGAAGCAGAAGGAACGACAGATACGCAGTATTTT. Protein sequence: CASSEAEGTTDTQYF.

This clone occurred once. The V call is TRBV2, the J call TRBJ2-1, with 8 bases fitting TRBD1. The CDR3 has 15 amino acids. The V gene's germline CDR1 is SNHLY and CDR2 FYNNEI. The trim removed 4 bases at V and 2 bases at J, leaving 4 bases unmatched. The CDR3 DNA reads TGTGCCAGCAGTGCGTCGGGACAGGCCTACAATGAGCAGTTCTTC. Its translation is CASSASGQAYNEQFF.